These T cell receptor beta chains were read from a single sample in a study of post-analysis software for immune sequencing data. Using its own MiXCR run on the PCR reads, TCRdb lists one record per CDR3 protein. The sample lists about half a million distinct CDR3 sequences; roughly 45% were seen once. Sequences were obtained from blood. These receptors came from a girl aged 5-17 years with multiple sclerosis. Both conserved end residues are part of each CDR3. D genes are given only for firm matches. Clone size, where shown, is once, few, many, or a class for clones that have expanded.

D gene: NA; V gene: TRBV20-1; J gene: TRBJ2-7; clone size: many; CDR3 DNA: TGCAGTGCTAGAGTCGATGCCTACGAGCAGTACTTC; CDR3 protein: CSARVDAYEQYF
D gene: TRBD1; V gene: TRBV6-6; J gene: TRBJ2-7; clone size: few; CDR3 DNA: TGTGCCAGCAGTTACTCGACAGGGTCAACCTACGAGCAGTACTTC; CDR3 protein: CASSYSTGSTYEQYF
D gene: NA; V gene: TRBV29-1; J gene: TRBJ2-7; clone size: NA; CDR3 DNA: TGCAGCGTTGTGGACTCCTACGAGCAGTACTTC; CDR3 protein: CSVVDSYEQYF
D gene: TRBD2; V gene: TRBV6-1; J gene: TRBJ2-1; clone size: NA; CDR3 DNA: TGTGCCAGCAGTGAAGCTAGCGGGACCTACAATGAGCAGTTCTTC; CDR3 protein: CASSEASGTYNEQFF
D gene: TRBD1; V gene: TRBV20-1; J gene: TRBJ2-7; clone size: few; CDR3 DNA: TGCAGTGCTAGTCGACAGGGGGCCTACCTCTACGAGCAGTACTTC; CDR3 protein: CSASRQGAYLYEQYF
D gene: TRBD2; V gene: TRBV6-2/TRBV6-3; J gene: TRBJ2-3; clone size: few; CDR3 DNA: TGTGCCAGCAGGAGCCCACTAGCGGGAGACGATACGCAGTATTTT; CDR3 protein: CASRSPLAGDDTQYF
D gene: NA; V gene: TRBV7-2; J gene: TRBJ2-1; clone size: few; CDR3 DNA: TGTGCCAGCAGCTTAGCATACGGCGGGGCTGGGGATGAGCAGTTCTTC; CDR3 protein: CASSLAYGGAGDEQFF
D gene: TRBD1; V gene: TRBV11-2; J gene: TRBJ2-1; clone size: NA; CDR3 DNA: TGTGCCAGCAGCGACTCGACAGGGCGGAATGAGCAGTTCTTC; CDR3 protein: CASSDSTGRNEQFF
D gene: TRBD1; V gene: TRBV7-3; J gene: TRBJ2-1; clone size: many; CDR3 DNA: TGTGCCAGCAGCTCGACAGGGGGCTCCTACAATGAGCAGTTCTTC; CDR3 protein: CASSSTGGSYNEQFF
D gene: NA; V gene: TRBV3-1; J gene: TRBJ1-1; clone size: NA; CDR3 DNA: TGTGCCAGCAGCCGAATGGGGAACACTGAAGCTTTCTTT; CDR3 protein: CASSRMGNTEAFF
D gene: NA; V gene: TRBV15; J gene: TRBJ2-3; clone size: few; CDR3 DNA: TGTGCCACCAGCAGAGATGTAGCGGCCACAGATACGCAGTATTTT; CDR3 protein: CATSRDVAATDTQYF
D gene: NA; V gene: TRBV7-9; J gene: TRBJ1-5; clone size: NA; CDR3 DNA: TGTGCCAGCAGCTTAGCGCCCGGTTTGGGGGATCAGCCCCAGCATTTT; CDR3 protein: CASSLAPGLGDQPQHF
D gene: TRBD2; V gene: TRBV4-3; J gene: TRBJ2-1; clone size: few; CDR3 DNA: TGCGCCAGCAGCCAAGATTGGACTAGCGCCTACAATGAGCAGTTCTTC; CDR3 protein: CASSQDWTSAYNEQFF
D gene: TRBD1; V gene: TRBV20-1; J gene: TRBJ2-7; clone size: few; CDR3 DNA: TGCAGTTCCAGCCGGGACAGGCTCTACGAGCAGTACTTC; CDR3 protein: CSSSRDRLYEQYF
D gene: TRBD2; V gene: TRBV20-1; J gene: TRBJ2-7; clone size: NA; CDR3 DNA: TGCAGTGCTAGAAAGAGAGGGCTAGCGGGGTACGAGCAGTACTTC; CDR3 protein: CSARKRGLAGYEQYF
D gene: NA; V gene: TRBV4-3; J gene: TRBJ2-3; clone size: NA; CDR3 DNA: TGCGCCAGCAGCCCCTCCCTACTAGGTACTGCGCAGTATTTT; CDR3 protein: CASSPSLLGTAQYF
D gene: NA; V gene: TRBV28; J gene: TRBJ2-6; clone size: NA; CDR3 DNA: TGTGCCAGCAGCAGATTAAGCCCTGGGGCCAACGTCCTGACTTTC; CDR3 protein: CASSRLSPGANVLTF
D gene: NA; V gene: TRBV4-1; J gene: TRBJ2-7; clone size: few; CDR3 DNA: TGCGCCAGCAGCCCAACGAACGGTTTGGGATTCCACTACGAGCAGTACTTC; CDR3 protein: CASSPTNGLGFHYEQYF
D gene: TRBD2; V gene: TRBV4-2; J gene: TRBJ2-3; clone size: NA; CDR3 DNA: TGTGCCAGCAGCCAAGACAGCGGGAGGGCCGGCACAGATACGCAGTATTTT; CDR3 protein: CASSQDSGRAGTDTQYF
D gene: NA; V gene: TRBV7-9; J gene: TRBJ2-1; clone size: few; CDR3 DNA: TGTGCCAGCAGCTTAGATAACCGGGAGTGGACTGAGCAGTTCTTC; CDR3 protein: CASSLDNREWTEQFF
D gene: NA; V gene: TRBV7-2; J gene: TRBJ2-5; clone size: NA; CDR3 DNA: TGTGCCAGCAGCTTAAACAGGGTGGGAGAGACCCAGTACTTC; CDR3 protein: CASSLNRVGETQYF
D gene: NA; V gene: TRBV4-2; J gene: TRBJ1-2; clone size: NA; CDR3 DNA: TGTGCCAGCAGCCAAGATCCTTCGGGGGCAGGAAACTATGGCTACACCTTC; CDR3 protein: CASSQDPSGAGNYGYTF
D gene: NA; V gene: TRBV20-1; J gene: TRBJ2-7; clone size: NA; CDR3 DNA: TGCAGTGCTAGAGTTGCAGGGGCCCACGAGCAGTACTTC; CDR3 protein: CSARVAGAHEQYF
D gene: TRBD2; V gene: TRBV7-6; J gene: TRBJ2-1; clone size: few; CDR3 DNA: TGTGCCAGCAGCCGAAGCGGGAACTACAATGAGCAGTTCTTC; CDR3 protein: CASSRSGNYNEQFF
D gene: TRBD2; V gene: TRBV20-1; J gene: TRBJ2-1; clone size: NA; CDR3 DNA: TGCAGTGCTAAACTAGCGGGGGACTACAATGAGCAGTTCTTC; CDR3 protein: CSAKLAGDYNEQFF
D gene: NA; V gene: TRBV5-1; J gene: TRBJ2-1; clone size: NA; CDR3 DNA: TGCGCCAGCAGCTCCGAGGACCTCAATGAGCAGTTCTTC; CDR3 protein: CASSSEDLNEQFF
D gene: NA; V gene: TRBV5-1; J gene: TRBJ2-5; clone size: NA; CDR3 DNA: TGCGCCAGCAGCGCCCGACAGACCCAAGAGACCCAGTACTTC; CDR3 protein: CASSARQTQETQYF
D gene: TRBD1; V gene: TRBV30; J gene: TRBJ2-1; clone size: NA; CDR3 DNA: TGTGCCTGGAGCGAACAGGGGGATGAGCAGTTCTTC; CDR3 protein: CAWSEQGDEQFF
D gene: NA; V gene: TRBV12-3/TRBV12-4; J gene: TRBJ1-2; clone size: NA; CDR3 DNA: TGTGCCAGCAGTTTAGGCAGGGACGTGGGCTACACCTTC; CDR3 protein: CASSLGRDVGYTF
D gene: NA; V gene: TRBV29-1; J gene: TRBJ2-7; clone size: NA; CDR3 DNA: TGCAGCGTTGTTGGAGTCTCTAGCTCCTACGAGCAGTACTTC; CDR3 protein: CSVVGVSSSYEQYF
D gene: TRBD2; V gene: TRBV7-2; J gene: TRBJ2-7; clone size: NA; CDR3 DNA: TGTGCCAGCAGCTTAGGAGGCTCTGCGAGCGGGAGGTACAATGAGCAGTACTTC; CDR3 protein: CASSLGGSASGRYNEQYF
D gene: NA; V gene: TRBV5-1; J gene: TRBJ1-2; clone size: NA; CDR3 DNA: TGCGCCAGCAGCTTGCTAAGGGGAGATGGCTACACCTTC; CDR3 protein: CASSLLRGDGYTF
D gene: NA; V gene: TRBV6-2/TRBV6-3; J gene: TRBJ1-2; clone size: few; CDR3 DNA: TGTGCCAGCAGTTACTCGAGAGAAAGTGGCTACACCTTC; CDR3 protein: CASSYSRESGYTF
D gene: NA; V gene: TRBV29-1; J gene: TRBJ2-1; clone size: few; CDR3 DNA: TGCAGCGTTGCTCCCCTAGCAGACAATGAGCAGTTCTTC; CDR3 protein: CSVAPLADNEQFF
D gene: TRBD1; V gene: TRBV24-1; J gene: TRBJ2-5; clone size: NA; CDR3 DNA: TGTGCCACCAGGGAGACAGGGGATACAGAGACCCAGTACTTC; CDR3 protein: CATRETGDTETQYF
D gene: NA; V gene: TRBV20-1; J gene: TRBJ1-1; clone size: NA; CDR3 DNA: TGCAGTGCCTGGCAGACTGGGGACACTGAAGCTTTCTTT; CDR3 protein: CSAWQTGDTEAFF
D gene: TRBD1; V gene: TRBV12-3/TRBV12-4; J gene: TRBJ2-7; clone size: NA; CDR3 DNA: TGTGCCAGCAGTAGGACAGGGGGCAACTCCTACGAGCAGTACTTC; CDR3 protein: CASSRTGGNSYEQYF
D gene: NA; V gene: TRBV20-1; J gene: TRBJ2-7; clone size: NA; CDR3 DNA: TGCAGTGCTAATAGGAGACAATCCTACGAGCAGTACTTC; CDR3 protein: CSANRRQSYEQYF
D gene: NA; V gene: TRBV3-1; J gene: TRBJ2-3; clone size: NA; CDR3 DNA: TGTGCCAGCAGCCAAGACAAGCGGCTCCGAATCGAGGGCACGCAGTATTTT; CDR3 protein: CASSQDKRLRIEGTQYF
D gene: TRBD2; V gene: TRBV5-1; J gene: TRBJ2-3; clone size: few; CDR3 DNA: TGCGCCAGCAGACCGAGACTAGCCACAGATACGCAGTATTTT; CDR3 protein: CASRPRLATDTQYF
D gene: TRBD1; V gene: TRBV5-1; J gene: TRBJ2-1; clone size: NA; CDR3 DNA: TGCGCCAGCAGCTTGGAGACCGGGGACAGGGGGCTATTTGAGCAGTTCTTC; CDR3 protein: CASSLETGDRGLFEQFF
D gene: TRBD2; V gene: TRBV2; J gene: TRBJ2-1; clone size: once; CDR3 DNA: TGTGCCAGCAGGGATCAACTAGCGGGAGATCTCGATGAGCAGTTCTTC; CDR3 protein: CASRDQLAGDLDEQFF
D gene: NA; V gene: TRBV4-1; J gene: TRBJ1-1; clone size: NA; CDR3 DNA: TGCGCCAGCAGCCAAGACCCGGGTTGGACTGAAGCTTTCTTT; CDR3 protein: CASSQDPGWTEAFF
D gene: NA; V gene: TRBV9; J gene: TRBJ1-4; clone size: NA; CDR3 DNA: TGTGCCAGCAGCGTCGCAAGGGGCACTAATGAAAAACTGTTTTTT; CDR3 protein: CASSVARGTNEKLFF
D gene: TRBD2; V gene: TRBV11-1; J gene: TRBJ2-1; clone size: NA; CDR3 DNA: TGTGCCAGCAGCTTAGGTCCTACCGGCGGGAGGGCCGATGGTGAGCAGTTCTTC; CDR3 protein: CASSLGPTGGRADGEQFF
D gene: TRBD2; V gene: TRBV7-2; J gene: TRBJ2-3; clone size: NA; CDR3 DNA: TGTGCCAGCAGCTTAGTCCGGCTAGCGGGGGCGACAGATACGCAGTATTTT; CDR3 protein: CASSLVRLAGATDTQYF
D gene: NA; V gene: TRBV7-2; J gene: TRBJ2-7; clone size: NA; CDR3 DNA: TGTGCCAGCAGCTTAACGCCAGGGGCCTCCTACGAGCAGTACTTC; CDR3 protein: CASSLTPGASYEQYF
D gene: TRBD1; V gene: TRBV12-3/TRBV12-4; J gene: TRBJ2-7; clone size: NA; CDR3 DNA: TGTGCCAGCAGGACGGGACAGGGCTACGAGCAGTACTTC; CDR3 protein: CASRTGQGYEQYF
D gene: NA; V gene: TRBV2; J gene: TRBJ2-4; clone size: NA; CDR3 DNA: TGTGCCAGCACCCAGGGACGTGAAAACATTCAGTACTTC; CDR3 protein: CASTQGRENIQYF
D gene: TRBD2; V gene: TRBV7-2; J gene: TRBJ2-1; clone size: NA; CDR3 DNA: TGTGCCGGCAGCTTAGTAGTCGGACTAGCGGATTACAATGAGCAGTTCTTC; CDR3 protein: CAGSLVVGLADYNEQFF
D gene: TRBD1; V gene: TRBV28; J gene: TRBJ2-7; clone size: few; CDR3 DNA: TGTGCCTCTCGGACAGGGAACGAGCAGTACTTC; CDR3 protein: CASRTGNEQYF
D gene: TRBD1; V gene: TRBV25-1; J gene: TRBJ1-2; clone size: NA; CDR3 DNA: TGTGCCAGCAGTGAACAGGGGGCTGGGGATGGCTACACCTTC; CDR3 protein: CASSEQGAGDGYTF
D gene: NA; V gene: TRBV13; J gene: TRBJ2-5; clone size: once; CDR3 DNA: TGTGCCAGCAGCTCCAGGGGTGAGCCGCGTATAGAGACCCAGTACTTC; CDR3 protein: CASSSRGEPRIETQYF
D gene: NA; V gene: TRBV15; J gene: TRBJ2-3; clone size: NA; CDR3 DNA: TGTGCCACCAGCAGTCTAGCGCTTAGCACAGATACGCAGTATTTT; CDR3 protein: CATSSLALSTDTQYF